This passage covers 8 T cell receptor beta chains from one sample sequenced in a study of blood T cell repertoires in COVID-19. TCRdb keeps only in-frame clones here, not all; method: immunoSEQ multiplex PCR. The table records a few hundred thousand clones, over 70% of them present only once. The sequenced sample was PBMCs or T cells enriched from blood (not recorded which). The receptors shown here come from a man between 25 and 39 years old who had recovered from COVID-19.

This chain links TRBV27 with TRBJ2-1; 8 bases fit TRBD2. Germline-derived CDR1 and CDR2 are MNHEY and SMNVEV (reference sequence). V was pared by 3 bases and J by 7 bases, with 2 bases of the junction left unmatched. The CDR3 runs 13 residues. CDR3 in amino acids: CASSFGGGNEQFF. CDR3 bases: TGTGCCAGCAGTTTCGGGGGGGGAAATGAGCAGTTCTTC.

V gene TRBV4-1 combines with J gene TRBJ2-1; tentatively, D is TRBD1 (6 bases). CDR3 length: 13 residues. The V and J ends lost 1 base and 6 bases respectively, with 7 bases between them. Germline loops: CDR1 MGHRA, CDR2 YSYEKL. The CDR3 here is CASSQGDINEQFF. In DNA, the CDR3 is TGCGCCAGCAGCCAAGGGGACATCAATGAGCAGTTCTTC.

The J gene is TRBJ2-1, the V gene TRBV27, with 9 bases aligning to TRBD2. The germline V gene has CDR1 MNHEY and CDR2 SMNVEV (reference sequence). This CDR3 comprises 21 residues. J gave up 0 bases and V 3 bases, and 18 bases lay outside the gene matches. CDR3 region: CASSFDPIRGLAGSSYNEQFF. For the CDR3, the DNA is TGTGCCAGCAGTTTTGATCCCATCAGGGGCCTAGCGGGGAGCTCCTACAATGAGCAGTTCTTC.

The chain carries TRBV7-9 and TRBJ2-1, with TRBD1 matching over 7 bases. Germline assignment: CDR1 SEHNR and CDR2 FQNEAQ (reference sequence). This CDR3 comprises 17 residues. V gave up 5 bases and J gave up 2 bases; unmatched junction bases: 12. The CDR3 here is CASSPRLPGQTYNEQFF. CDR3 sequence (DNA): TGTGCCAGCAGCCCTCGGCTCCCGGGACAGACCTACAATGAGCAGTTCTTC.

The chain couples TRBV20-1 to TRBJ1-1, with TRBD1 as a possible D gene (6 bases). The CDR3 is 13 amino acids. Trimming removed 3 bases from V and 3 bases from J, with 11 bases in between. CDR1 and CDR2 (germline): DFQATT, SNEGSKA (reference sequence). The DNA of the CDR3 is TGCAGTGCTAGTCTCAGGGGAGACACTGAAGCTTTCTTT. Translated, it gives CSASLRGDTEAFF.

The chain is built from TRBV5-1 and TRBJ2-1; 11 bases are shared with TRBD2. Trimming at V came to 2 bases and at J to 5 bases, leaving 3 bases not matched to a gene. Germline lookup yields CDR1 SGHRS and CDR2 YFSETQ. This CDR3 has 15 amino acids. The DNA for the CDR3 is TGCGCCAGCAGCTTTTTAGCGGGGGGGGACAATGAGCAGTTCTTC. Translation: CASSFLAGGDNEQFF.

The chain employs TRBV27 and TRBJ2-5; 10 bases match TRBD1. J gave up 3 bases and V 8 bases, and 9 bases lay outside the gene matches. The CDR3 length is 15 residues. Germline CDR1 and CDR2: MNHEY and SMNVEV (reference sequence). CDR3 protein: CASRGAGQGKETQYF. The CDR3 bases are TGTGCCAGCCGGGGGGCGGGACAGGGGAAAGAGACCCAGTACTTC.

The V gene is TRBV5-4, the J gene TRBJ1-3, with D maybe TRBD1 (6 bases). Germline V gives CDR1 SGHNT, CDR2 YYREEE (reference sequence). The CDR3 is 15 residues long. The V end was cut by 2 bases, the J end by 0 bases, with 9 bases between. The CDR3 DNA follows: TGTGCCAGCAGCTTCAGGGGAGCCTCTGGAAACACCATATATTTT. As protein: CASSFRGASGNTIYF.